This T cell receptor (beta chain) was observed in a study of cytomegalovirus exposure and HLA in healthy donors. Whole-study findings and limits: Reports credit the classifier with highly specific, highly sensitive diagnosis of cytomegalovirus status. The study recorded about 150 TCR beta chains that were cytomegalovirus-associated. Most TCRs appeared rarely, but some public TCRs recurred in many donors.

About this clone: What it binds is not known.

Trimming removed 2 bases at V and 6 bases at J, with 19 bases between. CDR3 length: 16 residues. Germline CDR1 and CDR2: SGHRS and YFSETQ. The assay was immunoSEQ multiplex PCR, and TCRdb's table has in-frame clones only and misses some. The table includes under 200,000 clones, about 90% detected once. The genes are TRBV5-1 and TRBJ2-3, with D possibly TRBD1 on 6 matching bases. The receptor comes from a woman between 18 and 29 years old in good health and CMV-seropositive. The sample was PBMCs. Written as DNA, the CDR3 is TGCGCCAGCAGCTTTCAATTCAGGGGCAGTTCGGATACGCAGTATTTT. As protein: CASSFQFRGSSDTQYF.